This T cell receptor (beta chain) was sequenced in a study of blood T cell repertoires in COVID-19. As for the study in general: Acute and convalescent COVID-19 specimens originated in the United States, Italy and Spain. T cells, B-cell-depleted T cells, or PBMCs provided the cDNA or gDNA that served as material.

Methods used by the authors: Using reference gene primer amplification, nucleated cell counts were estimated. Clones were sequenced by immunoSEQ multiplex PCR, and TCRdb holds only the in-frame ones, with some missing. V and J calls and clone size are those listed in that table; D and trimming were worked out from the DNA. The sample gives some 270,000 clones, approximately 85% of which show up once; 0.87% is in the top ten. Seattle cases were enrolled at active infection and followed longitudinally. V lost 5 bases, J lost 6 bases, and 17 bases lay in between. Germline values: CDR1 SEHNR, CDR2 FQNEAQ (reference sequence). The length of the CDR3 is 15 residues.

The source material was peripheral blood. The genes are TRBV7-9 and TRBJ2-1; D ambiguous. The sequence was collected from a human donor with COVID-19, enrolled during active disease. The donor label of this sample is uncertain. In nucleotides, the CDR3 is TGTGCCAGCAGCCCAAGTGAGCTTCTTGCCAATGAGCAGTTCTTC. Its protein product is CASSPSELLANEQFF.